Each of the 17 T cell receptor beta chains below was sequenced from the same sample in a study of shared clonotypes between healthy human individuals. Positive CCR7 selection of CD45RO-negative cells yielded the naive CD8 cells, and terminally differentiated effector memory CD45RA+ cells were excluded. Some clones are missing from TCRdb's copy, which holds only in-frame ones; the method was immunoSEQ multiplex PCR. Of hundreds of thousands of clones listed, 90% to 97% are singletons. The sequenced sample consisted of naive CD8+ T cells sorted from blood. The source is a woman under 40 in good health.

The chain carries TRBV11-2 and TRBJ2-7; the D gene is possibly TRBD1 (5 bases). Trimming cost V 1 base and J 5 bases, with 15 bases left between them. From germline, CDR1 is SGHAT and CDR2 FQNNGV. This CDR3 has 15 amino acids. The CDR3 DNA is TGTGCCAGCAGCTTAGGCAGGGTCCCAGTCCACGAGCAGTACTTC. Translated, it gives CASSLGRVPVHEQYF.

Only one count was recorded for this clone. This sequence joins TRBV11-2 and TRBJ1-2; D is unresolved. This CDR3 has 14 residues. Germline-derived CDR1 and CDR2 are SGHAT and FQNNGV. Trimming left V 1 base short and J 5 bases short, with 11 bases between. The CDR3 protein is CASSLGGPFYGYTF. CDR3 DNA sequence: TGTGCCAGCAGCTTAGGGGGTCCGTTTTATGGCTACACCTTC.

The rearrangement uses TRBV2 and TRBJ1-1, with TRBD1 as a possible D gene (5 bases). Germline CDR1 is SNHLY and CDR2 is FYNNEI. The CDR3 spans 15 residues. The germline V and J ends were trimmed by 4 bases and 0 bases, with 12 bases remaining between them. The CDR3 is CASSGDLAMNTEAFF. The CDR3 DNA sequence: TGTGCCAGCAGTGGGGACCTTGCCATGAACACTGAAGCTTTCTTT.

The chain uses TRBV6-1 and TRBJ2-1, with 8 nucleotides matching TRBD1. Germline V gives CDR1 MNHNS, CDR2 SASEGT. The V segment lost 1 base and the J segment 8 bases; nucleotides outside the gene matches: 10. The length of the CDR3 is 16 residues. The CDR3 DNA is TGTGCCAGCAGTGAAGTCGGGACAGGTAGTTTCGATGAGCAGTTCTTC. Protein sequence: CASSEVGTGSFDEQFF.

The V and J genes are TRBV12-5 and TRBJ2-1; D unresolved. Germline CDR1 is LGHNT and CDR2 is FRNRAP. Trimming removed 5 bases from V and 5 bases from J, with 4 bases in between. This CDR3 is 11 amino acids long. The chain's CDR3 is CASGLDNEQFF. CDR3 bases: TGTGCTAGTGGTCTCGACAATGAGCAGTTCTTC.

The chain uses TRBV5-8 and TRBJ2-5; 12 nucleotides match TRBD2. This CDR3 has 17 amino acids. J gave up 3 bases and V 4 bases, and 10 bases lay outside the gene matches. Germline assignment: CDR1 SGHTS and CDR2 YDEGEE. The CDR3 loop reads CASSQTGLAGIKETQYF. For the CDR3, the DNA is TGTGCCAGCAGCCAAACTGGACTAGCGGGAATCAAAGAGACCCAGTACTTC. The variable domain in full, with the rest retrieved from reference TRBV5-8 and TRBJ2-5, is EAGVTQSPTHLIKTRGQQATLRCSPISGHTSVYWYQQALGLGLQFLLWYDEGEERNRGNFPPRFSGRQFPNYSSELNVNALELEDSALYLCASSQTGLAGIKETQYFGPGTRLLVL.

The V gene is TRBV6-6, the J gene TRBJ1-2; 7 nucleotides agree with TRBD1. Germline CDR1 reads MNHNY; CDR2 reads SVGAGI (reference sequence). This CDR3 contains 11 residues. J gave up 11 bases and V 3 bases, and 3 bases lay outside the gene matches. CDR3: CASSYQDRYTF. DNA of the CDR3: TGTGCCAGCAGTTATCAGGACAGGTACACCTTC.

The chain carries TRBV27 and TRBJ2-7; maybe TRBD2 (6 bases). The germline V gene has CDR1 MNHEY and CDR2 SMNVEV (reference sequence). Trimming took off 4 bases at V and 4 bases at J, with 20 bases between the two ends. This CDR3 has 16 residues. CDR3 sequence (DNA): TGTGCCAGCAGTTCACCGAGGAGGGAGGACCGGTACGAGCAGTACTTC. Translated: CASSSPRREDRYEQYF.

The V and J genes are TRBV4-1 and TRBJ2-2; 8 positions match TRBD1. Germline CDR1 and CDR2: MGHRA and YSYEKL. Trimming took 1 base from V and 6 from J; bases not matched to a gene: 4. The CDR3 extends over 15 amino acids. The CDR3 here is CASSQVSGGSGELFF. For the CDR3, the DNA is TGCGCCAGCAGCCAAGTCTCAGGGGGCTCCGGGGAGCTGTTTTTT.

With respect to this clone: Other DNA sequences in this sample translate to the same CDR3. The CDR3 protein is CASSLTGRGYNEQFF. The CDR3 region has the DNA TGTGCCAGCAGTTTAACCGGGAGAGGGTACAATGAGCAGTTCTTC. The V gene is TRBV27, the J gene TRBJ2-1; D is perhaps TRBD2 (6 bases). This CDR3 contains 15 residues. Germline lookup yields CDR1 MNHEY and CDR2 SMNVEV (reference sequence). Trimming stripped 2 bases from V and 4 bases from J, with 12 bases between.

The chain carries TRBV7-9 and TRBJ2-7; possibly TRBD2 for D (6 bases). Germline V gene data show CDR1 as SEHNR and CDR2 as FQNEAQ (reference sequence). The CDR3 is made up of 14 amino acids. Trimming took off 5 bases at V and 4 bases at J, with 15 bases between the two ends. CDR3 protein: CASSDTGTSYEQYF. For the CDR3, the DNA is TGTGCCAGCAGCGATACCGGGACTTCGTACGAGCAGTACTTC.

In regard to this clone: This same CDR3 is encoded by further DNA sequences in the sample. The rearrangement uses TRBV4-1 and TRBJ1-5, with D perhaps TRBD1 (6 bases). Trimming removed 1 base from V and 1 base from J, with 8 bases in between. Germline V gene data show CDR1 as MGHRA and CDR2 as YSYEKL. The CDR3 runs to 15 residues. The DNA of the CDR3 is TGCGCCAGCAGCCAAGTACAGGGAAGCAATCAGCCCCAGCATTTT. Its protein is CASSQVQGSNQPQHF.

The genes are TRBV29-1 and TRBJ2-7, with D hard to call. V shed 4 bases and J shed 4 bases, with 8 bases lying between them. There are 11 residues in the CDR3. Per the germline V gene, CDR1 is SQVTM and CDR2 is ANQGSEA. CDR3 loop: CSVVLHYEQYF. As DNA, the CDR3 is TGCAGCGTTGTACTTCATTACGAGCAGTACTTC.

The V gene is TRBV19, the J gene TRBJ1-5; D may be TRBD1 (5 bases). V was clipped by 2 bases and J by 7 bases, with 24 bases between them. Germline V gene data show CDR1 as LNHDA and CDR2 as SQIVND (reference sequence). CDR3 length: 18 residues. CDR3 region: CASSIWGPRGRLDQPQHF. CDR3 nucleotides: TGTGCCAGTAGTATATGGGGCCCTCGGGGCAGGCTCGACCAGCCCCAGCATTTT. The entire variable domain, with the rest obtained from reference TRBV19 and TRBJ1-5, is as follows: DGGITQSPKYLFRKEGQNVTLSCEQNLNHDAMYWYRQDPGQGLRLIYYSQIVNDFQKGDIAEGYSVSREKKESFPLTVTSAQKNPTAFYLCASSIWGPRGRLDQPQHFGDGTRLSIL.

The chain combines TRBV5-4 with TRBJ2-1, with D possibly matching TRBD1 (5 bases). V lost 1 base to trimming and J lost 3 bases, with 11 bases between them. This CDR3 comprises 15 residues. Germline loops: CDR1 SGHNT, CDR2 YYREEE (reference sequence). CDR3 sequence reads: CASSLKAGIYNEQFF. The CDR3, as DNA: TGTGCCAGCAGCTTGAAGGCAGGGATCTACAATGAGCAGTTCTTC.

The chain is built from TRBV27 and TRBJ2-2; D gene uncertain. The CDR3 is 13 amino acids. CDR1 and CDR2 (germline): MNHEY, SMNVEV (reference sequence). Trimming shortened V by 4 bases and J by 5 bases, and 8 bases separated the two germline ends. CDR3 sequence: CASSYLPTGELFF. The CDR3 coding sequence is TGTGCCAGCAGTTACCTCCCGACCGGGGAGCTGTTTTTT.

V and J are TRBV7-7 and TRBJ2-1; 8 bases agree with TRBD1. Looked up from germline, CDR1 is SSHAT and CDR2 is FNYEAQ (reference sequence). The CDR3 has 16 amino acids. V lost 4 bases, J lost 6 bases, and 11 bases stayed unmatched. CDR3 sequence: CASSSSTGEAFNEQFF. Written as DNA, the CDR3 is TGTGCCAGCAGCTCCTCGACAGGGGAGGCGTTCAATGAGCAGTTCTTC.